This T cell receptor beta chain was found in a study of cytomegalovirus exposure and HLA in healthy donors (dated 2017 in TCRdb). Study-level background: An earlier analysis of a few hundred of the donors reported 276 Gb of sequence data and 95 million to 120 million unique TCR beta sequences obtained from 180 million or so T cells. About 300 gigabases of sequencing data and approximately 91 million unique TCR sequences made up an early release that covered over 550 HLA-typed donors. The genetic ancestry cluster associated with self-reported Caucasian donors included around four fifths of the 350 to 500 genotyped donors. The study aimed to test whether cataloging public T cell receptors could reveal signatures of past pathogen exposure. Using immunosequencing, the study profiled T cell repertoires from 640 or so subjects and related those repertoires to cytomegalovirus serostatus. In addition to the first cohort of 650 to 750 subjects, a separate validation cohort of 120 different subjects was used. To predict cytomegalovirus infection status, the study brought together high-throughput TCR immunosequencing, statistical association of individual TCRs with disease status, and machine learning. A later analysis re-examined previously published TCR beta repertoires from over 500 donors and added high-resolution HLA genotyping to investigate patterns of TCR occurrence. In the later analysis, no new phenotypic data were used to find candidate immune exposures; instead, reliance was placed on TCR beta sequences and their occurrence across donors. An earlier analysis of roughly 600 of the donors used high-throughput TCR beta sequencing to judge whether each TCR beta V gene segment behaved as functional or pseudogenic. Alongside the repertoire data, information on donor age, sex, ethnicity and CMV serostatus was compiled. In a later genetic analysis, genome-wide SNP genotypes for about 60% of the 666 donors were used, and that subset was treated as a discovery cohort. All discovery cohort repertoires had been generated on a single sequencing platform. Both class I and class II loci were covered by HLA typing, at four-digit resolution. The number of typed donors differed by locus: about 629-640 for A, B, C, DRB1 and DQB1; 522 for DQA1; 606 for DPA1; and 400 to 480 for DPB1. Several DR-DQ haplotypes were handled as single units for association and clustering, since linkage in the cohort was strong. Among some 410 genotyped donors of the cohort, an average of around 240,000 unique TCR beta nucleotide sequences were sequenced per donor, 15% to 20% of them non-productive.

What the work shows at the level of the full study, not this receptor alone: According to a later genetic analysis, donors in an Asian-associated ancestry cluster had fewer N-insertions in productive TCRs than the approximately 700-donor mean. Compared with equally common non-associated chains, HLA-associated TCR beta chains in a later analysis were more clonally expanded and had lower generation probabilities. A later analysis reported that several top co-occurrence clusters appeared linked to parvovirus B19, influenza, CMV and Epstein-Barr virus. The authors suggested that the approach could potentially be extended to other disease states and immunological phenotypes. Because HLA typing was unavailable for some donors at each locus, only the typed subset was used in association tests. Three of the identified cytomegalovirus-associated TCR beta chains were confirmed in vitro to be specific for cytomegalovirus antigens. A further reported finding was that TCR beta sequences accurately predicted the HLA-A and HLA-B alleles for most subjects in the first cohort. About 15 rarely observed V segments, including chromosome 9 orphons, were excluded from the earlier analysis of almost 600 of the donors because counts were too low. Strong co-occurrence of HLA alleles, especially DR and DQ, made assigning TCR associations to individual alleles difficult. Most TCR sequences were observed very rarely across donors, whereas some public TCRs were present in many individuals. An association between a missense DCLRE1C variant and V-gene and J-gene trimming of TCR beta chains was found in a later genetic analysis and replicated in an independent cohort. The classifier was reported to diagnose cytomegalovirus status with high specificity and sensitivity in both the original cohort and the validation cohort. Specific HLA alleles were associated with 18,000 or so TCR beta sequences at a false discovery rate of 0.05 in a later analysis. In the study, 164 TCR beta chains were listed as associated with cytomegalovirus. In an earlier analysis of some 500 of the donors, most TCR beta V segments were observed in productive rearrangements about 90% or about 30% of the time, broadly matching IMGT annotations. In a later analysis, most CMV-associated TCR beta chains were found to appear HLA-restricted, with HLA associations seemingly driven largely by CMV exposure. In this cohort, only TCR beta chains were sequenced, and detectable features were limited by the absence of alpha or paired-chain data. A group of highly shared sequence variants was considered likely to be a technical artifact of the sequencing pipeline. In a later analysis, TCR association rates were found to vary across HLA loci, with the most associated TCRs seen for DRB1 alleles and the fewest for HLA-C alleles. Correlated functional status among segregating V segments might be attributable to linkage disequilibrium, but an unknown experimental factor could not be ruled out. Roughly uniform sequencing depth across donors was assumed in presence/absence analyses, although this assumption may not hold. Immune exposure information for the cohort was limited to CMV serostatus.

The cohort was made up of roughly 670 healthy bone marrow donors. At the time of sampling, every cohort member was nominally healthy, though immune exposures that went unrecorded were likely present. The donor tested CMV seronegative, placing the donor among the 300 to 450 seronegative members of the cohort. Each donor provided a peripheral blood sample, and peripheral blood mononuclear cells were used for TCR beta sequencing. The Qiagen DNeasy Blood Extraction Kit was used to extract genomic DNA from the blood cell samples. Library preparation employed the immunoSEQ multiplex PCR assay. For the multiplex PCR, a mixture combining 60 forward primers for TCR Vbeta segments and 13 reverse primers for TCR Jbeta segments was used. Amplification of the CDR3 region of rearranged TCR beta genes was performed with a multiplex PCR assay on genomic DNA. The Illumina HiSeq System was used to sequence the amplified TCR beta libraries as 87-base-pair reads. The published analysis was carried out like this. A later analysis tallied 70 million to 100 million unique TCR beta chains across the 666 repertoires, and approximately 12 million of those chains were shared by two or more donors. Raw reads were error-corrected and collapsed into unique sequences by a nearest-neighbor algorithm in which closely related sequences were merged to remove PCR and sequencing errors. To assign V, D and J gene segments, CDR3 sequences were aligned to IMGT reference sequences. For a sequence to be retained, a match of at least six nucleotides was required to both a V gene segment and a J gene segment. Rearrangements were called productive when the CDR3 lacked stop codons and stayed in frame with V and J; all others were non-productive. CDR3 was defined by IMGT convention, running from the second conserved V-encoded cysteine to the conserved J-encoded phenylalanine. The earlier analysis of 550 to 650 of the donors excluded any sequence lacking an unambiguous match to a single V gene segment. An earlier analysis of a few hundred of the donors classified V segments as functional when productive rearrangements were above 56.7% and as segregating when the standard deviation between donors was above 5%. A statistical classification framework was developed to diagnose cytomegalovirus status using the catalog of TCR beta chain sequences. In a later analysis, TCR nucleotide sequences were compared against IMGT/GENE-DB human TR gene sequences so that V and J genes could be assigned. Using the TCRdist pipeline, a later analysis assigned CDR3 sequences along with most-parsimonious VDJ recombination scenarios. In a later analysis, each TCR beta chain was defined by its CDR3 amino acid sequence together with its V-gene family, and reads lacking a unique V-gene family were excluded. In a later analysis, approximately 590 highly shared, low-generation-probability nucleotide sequences were removed to address suspected cross-contamination and a sequencing artifact. For each public chain, a later analysis derived a clonal expansion index from normalized ranks of inferred template counts within each repertoire. In a later analysis, generation probabilities were computed using a VDJ recombination model fitted to out-of-frame rearrangements, and the results were checked against IGoR. In a later analysis, hypergeometric tests were used to score TCR-TCR, TCR-HLA and TCR-CMV co-occurrence, with a repertoire-size bias correction applied to TCR pairs. To estimate false discovery rates, a later analysis permuted the HLA or CMV assignments 20 times. A later analysis grouped co-occurring TCRs with DBSCAN, adding TCRdist sequence similarity when clustering within HLA-allele-positive subsets. For co-occurrence clustering, repertoires with fewer than 30,000 or more than 120,000 public chains were excluded, along with roughly 5 repertoires with anomalous nucleotide sharing. TCRdb limited this immuneACCESS table to in-frame rearrangements with V and J called. A share of clones is missing; checked studies link under half to unresolved V genes, and the rest is unexplained. V, J and clone size are taken as reported in that table, and D and trimming were inferred from the DNA itself. The sample table records about 120,000 clones; 80% to 90% of these occur just once. Around 2% of the sample lies in the top ten.

To note about this clone: Its binding antigen is unknown. The sample holds no much larger clone one base away, and base qualities are not on file.

Input material: PBMCs. The TCR comes from a man aged 35 to 55 in good health and CMV-seronegative.

The DNA sequence follows: TGTGCCAGCAGCTCGGGACTAGCGGGAGGTTACGAGCAGTACTTC. Its protein is CASSSGLAGGYEQYF. The rearrangement joined TRBV13 to TRBJ2-7, with 15 bases matching TRBD2. Ends trimmed: V by 4 bases, J by 4 bases; bases unmatched to a gene: 2. CDR1 and CDR2 are drawn from the germline V gene (reference sequence): PRHDT, FYEKMQ. Taken from cysteine to phenylalanine, the CDR3 has 15 residues. Solely the CDR3 DNA is kept, with 45 bases framed from the first base.